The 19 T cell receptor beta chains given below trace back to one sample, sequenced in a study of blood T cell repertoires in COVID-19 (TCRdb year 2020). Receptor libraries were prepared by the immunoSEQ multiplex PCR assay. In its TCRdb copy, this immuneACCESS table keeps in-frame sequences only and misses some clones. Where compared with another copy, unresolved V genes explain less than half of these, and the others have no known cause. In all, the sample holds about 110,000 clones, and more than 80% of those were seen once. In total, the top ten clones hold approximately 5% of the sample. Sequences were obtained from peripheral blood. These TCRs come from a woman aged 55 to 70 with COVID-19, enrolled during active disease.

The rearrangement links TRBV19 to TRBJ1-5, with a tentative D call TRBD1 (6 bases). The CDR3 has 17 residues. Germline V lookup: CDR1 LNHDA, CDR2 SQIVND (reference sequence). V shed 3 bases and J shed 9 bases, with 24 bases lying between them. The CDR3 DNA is TGTGCCAGTAGTATGGTGGAGAGGGGGGGCAACAGTGGGCCCCAGCATTTT. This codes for CASSMVERGGNSGPQHF.

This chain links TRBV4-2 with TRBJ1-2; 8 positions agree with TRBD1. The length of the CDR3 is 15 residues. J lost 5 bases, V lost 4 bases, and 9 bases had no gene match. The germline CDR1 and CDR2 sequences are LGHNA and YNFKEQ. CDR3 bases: TGTGCCAGCAGCCCCGGGACAGGAGCTTCTTATGGCTACACCTTC. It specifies CASSPGTGASYGYTF.

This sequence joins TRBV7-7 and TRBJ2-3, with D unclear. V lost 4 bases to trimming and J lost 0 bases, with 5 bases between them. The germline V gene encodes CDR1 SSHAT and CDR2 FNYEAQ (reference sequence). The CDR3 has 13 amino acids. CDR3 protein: CASSSVSTDTQYF. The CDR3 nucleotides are TGTGCCAGCAGCTCAGTGAGCACAGATACGCAGTATTTT. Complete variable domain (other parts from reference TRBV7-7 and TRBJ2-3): GAGVSQSPRYKVTKRGQDVTLRCDPISSHATLYWYQQALGQGPEFLTYFNYEAQPDKSGLPSDRFSAERPEGSISTLTIQRTEQRDSAMYRCASSSVSTDTQYFGPGTRLTVL.

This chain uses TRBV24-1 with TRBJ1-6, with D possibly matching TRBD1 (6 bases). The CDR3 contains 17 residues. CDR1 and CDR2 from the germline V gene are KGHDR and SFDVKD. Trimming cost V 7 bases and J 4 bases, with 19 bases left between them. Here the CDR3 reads CATSPRGGEAYNSPLHF. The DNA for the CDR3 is TGTGCCACCAGCCCGAGGGGGGGGGAGGCGTATAATTCACCCCTCCACTTT.

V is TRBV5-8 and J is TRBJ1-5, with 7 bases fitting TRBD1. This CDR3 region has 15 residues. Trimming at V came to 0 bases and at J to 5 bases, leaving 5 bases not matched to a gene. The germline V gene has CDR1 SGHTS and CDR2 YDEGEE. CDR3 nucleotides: TGTGCCAGCAGCTTGGGTCAGGGGGTCTATCAGCCCCAGCATTTT. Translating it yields CASSLGQGVYQPQHF. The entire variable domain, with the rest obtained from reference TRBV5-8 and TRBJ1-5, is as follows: EAGVTQSPTHLIKTRGQQATLRCSPISGHTSVYWYQQALGLGLQFLLWYDEGEERNRGNFPPRFSGRQFPNYSSELNVNALELEDSALYLCASSLGQGVYQPQHFGDGTRLSIL.

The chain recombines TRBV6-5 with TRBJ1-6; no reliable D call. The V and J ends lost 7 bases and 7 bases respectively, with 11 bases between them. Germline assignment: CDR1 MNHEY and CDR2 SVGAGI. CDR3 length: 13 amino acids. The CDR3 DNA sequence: TGTGCCAGCAAGCGACGGGGAAATTCACCCCTCCACTTT. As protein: CASKRRGNSPLHF.

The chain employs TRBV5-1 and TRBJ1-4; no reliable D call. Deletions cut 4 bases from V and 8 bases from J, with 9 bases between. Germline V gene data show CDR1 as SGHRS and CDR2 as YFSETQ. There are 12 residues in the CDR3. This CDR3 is CASSLGGEKLFF. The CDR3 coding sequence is TGCGCCAGCAGCCTAGGTGGAGAAAAACTGTTTTTT.

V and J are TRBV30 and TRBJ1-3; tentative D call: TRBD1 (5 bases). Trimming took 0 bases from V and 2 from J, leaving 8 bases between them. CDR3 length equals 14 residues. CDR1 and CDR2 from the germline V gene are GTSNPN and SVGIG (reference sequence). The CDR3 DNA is TGTGCCTGGAGTGTGGTAGGGGCTGGAAACACCATATATTTT. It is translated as CAWSVVGAGNTIYF.

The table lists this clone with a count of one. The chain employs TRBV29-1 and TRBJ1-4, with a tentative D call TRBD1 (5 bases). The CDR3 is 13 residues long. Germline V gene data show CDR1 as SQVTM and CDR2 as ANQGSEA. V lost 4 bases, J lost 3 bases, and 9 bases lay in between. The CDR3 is CSVAQVANEKLFF. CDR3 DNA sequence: TGCAGCGTTGCACAGGTCGCTAATGAAAAACTGTTTTTT.

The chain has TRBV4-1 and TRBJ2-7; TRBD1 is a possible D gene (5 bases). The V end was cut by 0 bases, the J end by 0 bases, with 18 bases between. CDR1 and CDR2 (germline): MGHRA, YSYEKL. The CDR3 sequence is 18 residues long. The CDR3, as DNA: TGCGCCAGCAGCCAAGATTGGCAGGGCAGGGATAGCTCCTACGAGCAGTACTTC. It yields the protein CASSQDWQGRDSSYEQYF.

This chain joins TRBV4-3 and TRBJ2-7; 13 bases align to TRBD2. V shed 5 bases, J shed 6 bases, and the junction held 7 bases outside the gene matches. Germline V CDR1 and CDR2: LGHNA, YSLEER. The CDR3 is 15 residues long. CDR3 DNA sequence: TGCGCCAGCAGCGATGGGACTAGCGGGGCCTTCGAGCAGTACTTC. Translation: CASSDGTSGAFEQYF.

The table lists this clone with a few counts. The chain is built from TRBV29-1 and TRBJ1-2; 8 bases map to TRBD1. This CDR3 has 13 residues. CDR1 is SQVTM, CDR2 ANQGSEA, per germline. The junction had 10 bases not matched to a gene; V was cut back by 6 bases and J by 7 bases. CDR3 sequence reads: CSVTGGSISGYTF. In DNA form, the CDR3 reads TGCAGCGTCACAGGGGGTAGTATTAGTGGCTACACCTTC. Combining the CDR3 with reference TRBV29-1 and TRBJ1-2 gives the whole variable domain SAVISQKPSRDICQRGTSLTIQCQVDSQVTMMFWYRQQPGQSLTLIATANQGSEATYESGFVIDKFPISRPNLTFSTLTVSNMSPEDSSIYLCSVTGGSISGYTFGSGTRLTVV.

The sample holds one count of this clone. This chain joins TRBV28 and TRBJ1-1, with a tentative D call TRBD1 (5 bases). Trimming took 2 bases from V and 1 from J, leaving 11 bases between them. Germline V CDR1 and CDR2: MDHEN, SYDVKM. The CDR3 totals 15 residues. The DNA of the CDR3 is TGTGCCAGCAGTTTAAGGGGCTCAGCGAACACTGAAGCTTTCTTT. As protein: CASSLRGSANTEAFF.

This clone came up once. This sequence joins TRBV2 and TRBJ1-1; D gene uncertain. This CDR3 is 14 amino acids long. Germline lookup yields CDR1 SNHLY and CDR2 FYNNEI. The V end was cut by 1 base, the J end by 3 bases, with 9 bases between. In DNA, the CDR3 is TGTGCCAGCAGTGAAGTCCGAGGGCACACTGAAGCTTTCTTT. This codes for CASSEVRGHTEAFF.

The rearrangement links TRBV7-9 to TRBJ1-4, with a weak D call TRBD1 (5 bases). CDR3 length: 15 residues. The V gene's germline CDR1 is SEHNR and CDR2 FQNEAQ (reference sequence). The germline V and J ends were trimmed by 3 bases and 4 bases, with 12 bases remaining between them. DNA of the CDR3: TGTGCCAGCAGCTTCACAGGAGCCTATAATGAAAAACTGTTTTTT. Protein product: CASSFTGAYNEKLFF. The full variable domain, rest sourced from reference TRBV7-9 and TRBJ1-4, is DTGVSQNPRHKITKRGQNVTFRCDPISEHNRLYWYRQTLGQGPEFLTYFQNEAQLEKSRLLSDRFSAERPKGSFSTLEIQRTEQGDSAMYLCASSFTGAYNEKLFFGSGTQLSVL.

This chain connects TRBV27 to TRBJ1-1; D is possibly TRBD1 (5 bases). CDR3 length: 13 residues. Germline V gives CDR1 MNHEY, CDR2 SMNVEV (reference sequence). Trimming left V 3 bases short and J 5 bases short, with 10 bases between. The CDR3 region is CASSFGGRTEAFF. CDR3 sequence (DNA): TGTGCCAGCAGTTTCGGGGGTCGGACTGAAGCTTTCTTT.

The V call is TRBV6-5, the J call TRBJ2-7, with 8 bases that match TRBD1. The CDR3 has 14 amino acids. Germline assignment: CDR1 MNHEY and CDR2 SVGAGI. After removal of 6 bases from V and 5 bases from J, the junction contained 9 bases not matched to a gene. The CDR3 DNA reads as TGTGCCAGCAGCCGATCCACGACAGGGGACGAGCAGTACTTC. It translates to CASSRSTTGDEQYF.

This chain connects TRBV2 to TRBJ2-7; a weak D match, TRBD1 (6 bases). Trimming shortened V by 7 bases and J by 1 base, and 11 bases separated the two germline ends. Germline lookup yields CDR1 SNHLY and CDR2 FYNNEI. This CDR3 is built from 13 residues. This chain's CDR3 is CASIGTKSYEQYF. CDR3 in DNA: TGTGCCAGCATCGGGACAAAGTCCTACGAGCAGTACTTC.

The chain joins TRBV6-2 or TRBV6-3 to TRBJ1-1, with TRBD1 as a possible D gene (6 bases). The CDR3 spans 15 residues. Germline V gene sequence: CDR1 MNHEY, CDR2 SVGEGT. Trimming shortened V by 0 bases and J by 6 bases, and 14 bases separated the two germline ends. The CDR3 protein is CASSYSALGQPEAFF. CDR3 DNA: TGTGCCAGCAGTTACTCGGCGCTTGGACAGCCTGAAGCTTTCTTT.